One and the same sample provided the 18 T cell receptor beta chains below, sequenced in a study of blood T cell repertoires in COVID-19. Profiled with immunoSEQ multiplex PCR; TCRdb holds only in-frame clones, not every one. The sample includes under 120,000 clones, about 85% seen only once; the top ten take around 2.2%. The sample consisted of peripheral blood. The receptors here all came from a human donor in a cohort sampled during active COVID-19.

This chain joins TRBV3-1 (or the pseudogene TRBV3-2) and TRBJ2-1, with D perhaps matching TRBD2 (5 bases). The CDR3 consists of 19 residues. Germline V gene lookup returns CDR1 LGHDT and CDR2 YNNKEL (reference sequence). The germline V and J ends were trimmed by 1 base and 0 bases, with 19 bases remaining between them. The CDR3 spells CASSQVLRAMESSYNEQFF. DNA for the CDR3: TGTGCCAGCAGCCAAGTGTTGCGGGCCATGGAAAGCTCCTACAATGAGCAGTTCTTC.

In nucleotides, the CDR3 is TGTGCCAGCAGCGTAGGGGTCAGTGGGCTAGCGGGACGCACAGATACGCAGTATTTT. This sequence encodes CASSVGVSGLAGRTDTQYF. The V and J genes are TRBV9 and TRBJ2-3, with TRBD2 matching over 9 bases. Trimming at V came to 0 bases and at J to 1 base, leaving 12 bases not matched to a gene. This CDR3 is 19 amino acids long. CDR1 and CDR2 from the germline V gene are SGDLS and YYNGEE. Using reference TRBV9 and TRBJ2-3 for the parts outside the CDR3, the full variable domain is DSGVTQTPKHLITATGQRVTLRCSPRSGDLSVYWYQQSLDQGLQFLIQYYNGEERAKGNILERFSAQQFPDLHSELNLSSLELGDSALYFCASSVGVSGLAGRTDTQYFGPGTRLTVL.

This clone appeared a few times. The chain carries TRBV6-5 and TRBJ1-4; no definite D call. V shed 10 bases and J shed 7 bases, with 16 bases lying between them. The CDR3 consists of 13 residues. CDR1 MNHEY and CDR2 SVGAGI come from the germline V gene. The CDR3 region has the DNA TGTGCCACCCAAGTGGGCTCGAGTGAAAAACTGTTTTTT. It encodes CATQVGSSEKLFF.

The rearrangement uses TRBV19 and TRBJ1-1; possibly TRBD1 for D (6 bases). V gave up 5 bases and J gave up 3 bases, with 10 bases separating them. From germline, CDR1 is LNHDA and CDR2 SQIVND (reference sequence). The CDR3 covers 13 residues. The CDR3 nucleotides read TGTGCCAGTAGTTGGGACACGTACACTGAAGCTTTCTTT. Protein: CASSWDTYTEAFF.

As concerns this clone: This may arise from a read error, as a much more abundant clone is one base away. V is TRBV7-9 and J is TRBJ2-1, with D perhaps TRBD1 (6 bases). This CDR3 has 14 amino acids. In germline, CDR1 is SEHNR, CDR2 FQNEAQ (reference sequence). Between the trimmed V and J ends, which lost 1 base and 2 bases, there was a span of 6 bases. The DNA of the CDR3 is TGTGCCAGCAGCTTAGAGGGGGCCTACAATGAGCAGTTCTTC. Translating it yields CASSLEGAYNEQFF.

The rearrangement uses TRBV28 and TRBJ2-1; 8 nucleotides line up with TRBD2. This CDR3 has 13 amino acids. In germline, CDR1 is MDHEN, CDR2 SYDVKM. The J segment lost 5 bases and the V segment lost 6 bases, leaving 3 bases of the junction unmatched. The CDR3 sequence is CASSTGLDNEQFF. CDR3 DNA: TGTGCCAGCAGCACGGGACTAGACAATGAGCAGTTCTTC.

The rearrangement uses TRBV7-3 and TRBJ2-3; D gene unclear. The CDR3 runs to 13 residues. V was trimmed by 4 bases and J by 3 bases, leaving 8 bases between them. Per the germline V gene, CDR1 is SGHTA and CDR2 is FQGTGA. The CDR3 DNA sequence: TGTGCCAGCAGCTCGGCTAGAACAGATACGCAGTATTTT. It codes for CASSSARTDTQYF.

This clone appeared once. V and J are TRBV6-5 and TRBJ1-2, with 7 bases fitting TRBD1. V trimming: 4 bases; J trimming: 8 bases; junction bases outside the gene matches: 7. The CDR3 runs to 13 residues. Germline V gene data show CDR1 as MNHEY and CDR2 as SVGAGI. CDR3 in DNA: TGTGCCAGCAGTTCGATCAGGGGGTACGGCTACACCTTC. Protein sequence: CASSSIRGYGYTF.

This sequence joins TRBV24-1 and TRBJ2-3; TRBD1 might be the D (6 bases). Germline V lookup: CDR1 KGHDR, CDR2 SFDVKD. Trimming cost V 4 bases and J 4 bases, with 17 bases left between them. The CDR3 covers 16 residues. The CDR3 nucleotides read TGTGCCACCAGTGACGCGATCCAGGGGTTCGCAGATACGCAGTATTTT. Amino acid sequence: CATSDAIQGFADTQYF.

This CDR3 reads CAIARGGPSEEQFF. The CDR3, as DNA: TGTGCCATAGCGAGGGGGGGCCCCTCGGAGGAGCAGTTCTTC. This chain links TRBV28 with TRBJ2-1; TRBD2 is a possible D gene (7 bases). CDR3 length: 14 amino acids. Between the trimmed V and J ends, which lost 10 bases and 10 bases, there was a span of 23 bases. Germline assignment: CDR1 MDHEN and CDR2 SYDVKM.

In DNA, the CDR3 is TGCGCCAGCAGCACGTGGGAATTAGGAGGAACAGATACGCAGTATTTT. Amino acids: CASSTWELGGTDTQYF. The chain uses TRBV5-1 and TRBJ2-3, with D possibly TRBD2 on 5 matching bases. This CDR3 contains 16 residues. CDR1 SGHRS and CDR2 YFSETQ come from the germline V gene. V was clipped by 4 bases and J by 3 bases, with 18 bases between them.

The chain uses TRBV3-1 (or the pseudogene TRBV3-2) and TRBJ1-1; possibly TRBD1 for D (6 bases). Per the germline V gene, CDR1 is LGHDT and CDR2 is YNNKEL (reference sequence). The CDR3 is 13 residues long. The V end was cut by 3 bases, the J end by 12 bases, with 17 bases between. This chain's CDR3 is CASSHRGAGTTFF. CDR3 nucleotide sequence: TGTGCCAGCAGCCACCGGGGGGCAGGGACGACTTTCTTT.

This clone was counted once. This chain joins TRBV6-8 and TRBJ1-5; possibly TRBD1 for D (5 bases). This CDR3 is built from 16 residues. The ends were cut back, 0 bases at V and 7 bases at J, with 16 bases in the middle. Germline CDR1 and CDR2: MNHGY and SAAAGT. This CDR3 is CASSYSTSTAGQPQHF. CDR3 nucleotides: TGTGCCAGCAGTTACTCGACCTCGACAGCGGGGCAGCCCCAGCATTTT.

The V call is TRBV4-3, the J call TRBJ1-3; no firm D call. Trimming took 0 bases from V and 4 from J, leaving 10 bases between them. There are 15 residues in the CDR3. Germline V gene lookup returns CDR1 LGHNA and CDR2 YSLEER. The CDR3 is CASSQDAGSGNTIYF. Here the CDR3 DNA reads TGCGCCAGCAGCCAAGATGCGGGGTCCGGAAACACCATATATTTT.

The J gene is TRBJ2-1, the V gene TRBV27; 11 positions agree with TRBD2. V lost 5 bases to trimming and J lost 0 bases; unmatched junction nucleotides: 6. Germline-derived CDR1 and CDR2 are MNHEY and SMNVEV (reference sequence). The CDR3 is made up of 17 amino acids. The CDR3 nucleotides are TGTGCCAGCAGTAAGGGACTAGCGGATAGCTCCTACAATGAGCAGTTCTTC. Its protein product is CASSKGLADSSYNEQFF.

A word on this clone: At one end the junction does not follow the germline gene, possibly because of a read error. The chain recombines TRBV6-1 with TRBJ2-7, with D tentatively TRBD2 (7 bases). The CDR3 runs to 12 residues. CDR1 MNHNS and CDR2 SASEGT come from the germline V gene. In DNA, the CDR3 is TGTGCCAGCAGTGAAAGGGGCGGGGGCTCGATCTTC. Translating it yields CASSERGGGSIF.

The V gene is TRBV28, the J gene TRBJ2-7; no definite D call. Trimming left V 4 bases short and J 6 bases short, with 13 bases between. The CDR3 loop spans 13 amino acids. Germline V gene sequence: CDR1 MDHEN, CDR2 SYDVKM. The CDR3 here is CASSSPDFAEQYF. The CDR3 DNA reads as TGTGCCAGCAGTTCTCCTGACTTCGCCGAGCAGTACTTC.

The chain recombines TRBV5-1 with TRBJ1-1, with a weak D call TRBD1 (6 bases). The germline V gene encodes CDR1 SGHRS and CDR2 YFSETQ. Trimming took off 0 bases at V and 4 bases at J, with 13 bases between the two ends. The CDR3 extends over 15 amino acids. In DNA form, the CDR3 reads TGCGCCAGCAGCTTGGTGGGGGGCGGGGGCACTGAAGCTTTCTTT. This codes for CASSLVGGGGTEAFF.